The 6 T cell receptor beta chains given below trace back to one sample, sequenced in a study of blood T cell repertoires in COVID-19. The table came from immunoSEQ multiplex PCR; TCRdb's copy has only in-frame clones and leaves some out. The sample contains roughly 45,000 clones, over 70% of which appear only once. What was sequenced was peripheral blood. The receptors originated from an older woman with acute or convalescent COVID-19.

The chain couples TRBV24-1 to TRBJ1-5; 9 bases fit TRBD1. The ends lost 2 bases at V and 5 bases at J; junction bases unmatched: 3. The CDR3 runs to 15 residues. Germline CDR1 is KGHDR and CDR2 is SFDVKD. CDR3 nucleotides: TGTGCCACCAGTGATTCAAGACAGGGGGATCAGCCCCAGCATTTT. Amino acid sequence: CATSDSRQGDQPQHF.

The J gene is TRBJ1-2, the V gene TRBV19; TRBD1 agrees at 8 bases. V dropped 4 bases and J dropped 2; count of bases not matched to a gene: 6. This CDR3 has 15 amino acids. From germline, CDR1 is LNHDA and CDR2 SQIVND (reference sequence). CDR3 coding DNA: TGTGCCAGTAGTAGGACAGGGTCCTTAAACTATGGCTACACCTTC. As protein: CASSRTGSLNYGYTF.

On this clone itself: The sample carries other DNA sequences with the same CDR3. The chain couples TRBV10-3 to TRBJ1-1; tentatively, D is TRBD1 (5 bases). Trimming took 3 bases from V and 3 from J, leaving 11 bases between them. The CDR3 runs to 14 residues. Germline-derived CDR1 and CDR2 are ENHRY and SYGVKD. The CDR3 sequence is CAISERGTDTEAFF. CDR3 DNA: TGTGCCATCAGTGAACGGGGGACGGACACTGAAGCTTTCTTT.

The chain has TRBV6-5 and TRBJ1-2; D uncertain. Trimming pared 0 bases from V and 2 bases from J, leaving 10 bases between. The CDR3 consists of 15 residues. CDR1 MNHEY and CDR2 SVGAGI come from the germline V gene. The CDR3, as DNA: TGTGCCAGCAGTTACTCGAAGCCGGAGAACTATGGCTACACCTTC. Amino acid sequence: CASSYSKPENYGYTF.

The chain has TRBV6-6 and TRBJ1-5, with 7 bases matching TRBD1. Trimming removed 8 bases from V and 6 bases from J; junction bases left unmatched: 10. This CDR3 has 14 residues. Germline CDR1 is MNHNY and CDR2 is SVGAGI (reference sequence). CDR3 protein: CASSTGEYIQPQHF. For the CDR3, the DNA is TGTGCCAGCTCCACAGGGGAGTACATTCAGCCCCAGCATTTT.

This chain connects TRBV6-2 or TRBV6-3 to TRBJ2-3, with 7 bases aligning to TRBD2. There are 16 residues in the CDR3. V trimming: 2 bases; J trimming: 0 bases; junction bases outside the gene matches: 5. Germline V CDR1 and CDR2: MNHEY, SVGEGT. CDR3 sequence reads: CASSYEAGTSTDTQYF. The CDR3 DNA sequence: TGTGCCAGCAGTTACGAAGCGGGGACTAGCACAGATACGCAGTATTTT.